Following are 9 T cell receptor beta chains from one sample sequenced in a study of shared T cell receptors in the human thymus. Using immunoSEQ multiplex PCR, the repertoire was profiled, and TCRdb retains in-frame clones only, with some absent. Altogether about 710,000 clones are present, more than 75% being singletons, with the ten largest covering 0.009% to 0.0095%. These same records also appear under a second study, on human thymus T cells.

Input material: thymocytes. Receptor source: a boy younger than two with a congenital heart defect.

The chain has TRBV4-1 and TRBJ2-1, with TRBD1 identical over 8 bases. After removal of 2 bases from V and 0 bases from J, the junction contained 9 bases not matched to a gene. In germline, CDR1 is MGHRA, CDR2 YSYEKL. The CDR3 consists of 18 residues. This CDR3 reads CASSQPKRTGSSYNEQFF. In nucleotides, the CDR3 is TGCGCCAGCAGCCAACCTAAGAGGACAGGGAGCTCCTACAATGAGCAGTTCTTC.

The CDR3 DNA reads as TGTGCCAGCAGCCCCGGGACAGGGAAGGGCTACGAGCAGTACTTC. Amino acids: CASSPGTGKGYEQYF. The gene calls are TRBV5-6 and TRBJ2-7; TRBD1 agrees at 9 bases. The CDR3 runs to 15 residues. The junction had 8 bases not matched to a gene; V was cut back by 4 bases and J by 3 bases. Germline assignment: CDR1 SGHDT and CDR2 YYEEEE.

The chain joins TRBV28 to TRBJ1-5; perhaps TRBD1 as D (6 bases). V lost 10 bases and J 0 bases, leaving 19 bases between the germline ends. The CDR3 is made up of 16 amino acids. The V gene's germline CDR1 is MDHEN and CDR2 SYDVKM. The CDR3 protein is CATNVYRVYSNQPQHF. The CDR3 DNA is TGTGCCACCAACGTATACAGGGTATATAGCAATCAGCCCCAGCATTTT. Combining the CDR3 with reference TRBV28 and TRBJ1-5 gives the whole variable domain DVKVTQSSRYLVKRTGEKVFLECVQDMDHENMFWYRQDPGLGLRLIYFSYDVKMKEKGDIPEGYSVSREKKERFSLILESASTNQTSMYLCATNVYRVYSNQPQHFGDGTRLSIL.

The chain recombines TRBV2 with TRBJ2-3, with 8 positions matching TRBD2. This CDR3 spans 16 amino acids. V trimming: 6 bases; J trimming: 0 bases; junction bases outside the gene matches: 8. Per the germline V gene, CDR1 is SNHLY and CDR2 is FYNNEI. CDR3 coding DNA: TGTGCCAGCAGGGAACAAAGCGGGAGCAGCACAGATACGCAGTATTTT. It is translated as CASREQSGSSTDTQYF.

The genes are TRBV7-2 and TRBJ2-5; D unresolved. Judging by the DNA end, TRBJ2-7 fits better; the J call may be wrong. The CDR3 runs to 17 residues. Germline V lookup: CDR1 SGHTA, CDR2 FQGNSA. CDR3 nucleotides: TGTGCCAGCAGCTTCCGCACTTCTTTCACTGGTGAGAGCGAGCAGTACTTC. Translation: CASSFRTSFTGESEQYF.

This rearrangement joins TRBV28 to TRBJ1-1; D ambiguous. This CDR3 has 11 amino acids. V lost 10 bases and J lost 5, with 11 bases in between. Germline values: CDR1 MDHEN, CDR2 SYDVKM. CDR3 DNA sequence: TGTGCCACTGCCGCCGGGACTGAAGCTTTCTTT. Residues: CATAAGTEAFF. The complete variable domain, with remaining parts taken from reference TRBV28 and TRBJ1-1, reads DVKVTQSSRYLVKRTGEKVFLECVQDMDHENMFWYRQDPGLGLRLIYFSYDVKMKEKGDIPEGYSVSREKKERFSLILESASTNQTSMYLCATAAGTEAFFGQGTRLTVV.

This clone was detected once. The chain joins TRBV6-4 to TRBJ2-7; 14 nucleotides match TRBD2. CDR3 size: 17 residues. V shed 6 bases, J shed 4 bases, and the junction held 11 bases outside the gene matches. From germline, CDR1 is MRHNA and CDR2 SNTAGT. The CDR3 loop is CASRDGTSGGCGYEQYF. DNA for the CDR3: TGTGCCAGCAGGGACGGGACTAGCGGGGGATGTGGATACGAGCAGTACTTC.

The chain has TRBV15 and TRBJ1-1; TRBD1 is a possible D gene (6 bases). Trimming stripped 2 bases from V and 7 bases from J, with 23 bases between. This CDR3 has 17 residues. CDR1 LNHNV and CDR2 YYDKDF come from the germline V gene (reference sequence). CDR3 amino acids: CATSRPRGGRGDYEAFF. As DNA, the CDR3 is TGTGCCACCAGCAGACCCAGGGGCGGCAGGGGAGATTATGAAGCTTTCTTT.

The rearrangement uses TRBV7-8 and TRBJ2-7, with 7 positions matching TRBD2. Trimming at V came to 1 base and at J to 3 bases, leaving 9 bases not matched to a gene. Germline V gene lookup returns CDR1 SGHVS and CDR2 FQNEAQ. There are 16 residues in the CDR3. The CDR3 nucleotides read TGTGCCAGCAGCTTAGAAGGCGGGAGAGGGGACTACGAGCAGTACTTC. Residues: CASSLEGGRGDYEQYF.